The 11 T cell receptor beta chains given below trace back to one sample, sequenced in a study of blood T cell repertoires in COVID-19. Profiling relied on immunoSEQ multiplex PCR, and the TCRdb table lists in-frame clones only, not all of them. The data show roughly 130,000 clones, with roughly 89% seen just once and approximately 3.9% held by the top ten. The material sequenced was PBMCs or T cells enriched from blood (not recorded which). These receptors were collected from a woman younger than 45 who had recovered from COVID-19.

This sequence joins TRBV4-3 and TRBJ2-5; TRBD2 might be the D (6 bases). The CDR3 runs to 17 residues. Trimming pared 0 bases from V and 0 bases from J, leaving 14 bases between. Germline V gene sequence: CDR1 LGHNA, CDR2 YSLEER. The CDR3 DNA reads TGCGCCAGCAGCCAAGATGGGAGGCGCGAGTACCAAGAGACCCAGTACTTC. Protein sequence: CASSQDGRREYQETQYF.

V and J are TRBV19 and TRBJ1-1; tentative D call: TRBD1 (6 bases). The CDR3 runs 16 residues. Trimming pared 4 bases from V and 5 bases from J, leaving 20 bases between. Germline values: CDR1 LNHDA, CDR2 SQIVND (reference sequence). The CDR3 loop reads CASSTPPQGKWTEAFF. For the CDR3, the DNA is TGTGCCAGTAGTACCCCCCCACAGGGAAAGTGGACTGAAGCTTTCTTT.

The chain links TRBV3-1 (or the pseudogene TRBV3-2) to TRBJ2-5, with 7 bases that match TRBD1. In germline, CDR1 is LGHDT, CDR2 YNNKEL (reference sequence). V was pared by 3 bases and J by 2 bases, with 6 bases of the junction left unmatched. This CDR3 has 15 amino acids. CDR3 in amino acids: CASSHLDRAQETQYF. The CDR3 nucleotides are TGTGCCAGCAGCCACCTCGACAGGGCGCAAGAGACCCAGTACTTC.

For the CDR3, the DNA is TGCGCCAGCAGCTTGAGGACAGTCGAGGAAAAACTGTTTTTT. Translating it yields CASSLRTVEEKLFF. The chain combines TRBV5-1 with TRBJ1-4; a weak D match, TRBD1 (6 bases). CDR1 is SGHRS and CDR2 is YFSETQ in the germline V gene. V lost 1 base, J lost 8 bases, and 12 bases lay in between. This CDR3 is 14 amino acids long.

This chain uses TRBV7-6 with TRBJ1-2; D not certain. The CDR3 extends over 16 amino acids. V lost 1 base and J lost 4, with 16 bases in between. Looked up from germline, CDR1 is SGHVS and CDR2 is FNYEAQ. In DNA, the CDR3 is TGTGCCAGCAGCTTAGGGGCGGGCGAGGGCCGCTATGGCTACACCTTC. This sequence encodes CASSLGAGEGRYGYTF.

The J gene is TRBJ1-5, the V gene TRBV19; 7 bases align to TRBD1. With 6 bases clipped from V and 5 bases from J, the junction kept 13 bases outside the gene matches. The CDR3 is made up of 16 amino acids. Germline V gene lookup returns CDR1 LNHDA and CDR2 SQIVND (reference sequence). CDR3 residues: CASSSPGGRRDQPQHF. In DNA form, the CDR3 reads TGTGCCAGTAGCTCACCAGGGGGTCGCAGGGATCAGCCCCAGCATTTT.

The chain carries TRBV27 and TRBJ2-7; no reliable D call. This CDR3 comprises 14 residues. Germline CDR1 reads MNHEY; CDR2 reads SMNVEV (reference sequence). The V end was cut by 2 bases, the J end by 3 bases, with 11 bases between. CDR3 protein: CASSLAGLGYEQYF. CDR3 sequence (DNA): TGTGCCAGCAGTTTAGCCGGGTTGGGCTACGAGCAGTACTTC.

The chain carries TRBV2 and TRBJ2-1; 8 bases agree with TRBD2. The length of the CDR3 is 18 residues. Germline CDR1 SNHLY, CDR2 FYNNEI. Trimming removed 7 bases from V and 0 bases from J; junction bases left unmatched: 14. The chain's CDR3 is CASTQTSAGISSYNEQFF. The CDR3 nucleotides are TGTGCCAGCACCCAGACTAGCGCAGGAATAAGCTCCTACAATGAGCAGTTCTTC.

The chain uses TRBV7-2 and TRBJ2-3, with TRBD2 identical over 7 bases. Germline V gene lookup returns CDR1 SGHTA and CDR2 FQGNSA. J gave up 4 bases and V 1 base, and 8 bases lay outside the gene matches. This CDR3 comprises 16 residues. CDR3 region: CASSLVGGSRSDTQYF. Here the CDR3 DNA reads TGTGCCAGCAGCTTAGTAGGCGGGAGCAGATCAGATACGCAGTATTTT.

V and J are TRBV5-1 and TRBJ1-2; no definite D call. The CDR3 contains 12 residues. V was clipped by 0 bases and J by 8 bases, with 8 bases between them. Germline CDR1 SGHRS, CDR2 YFSETQ. In DNA form, the CDR3 reads TGCGCCAGCAGCTTGGAAGGGAGGGGCTACACCTTC. This translates into CASSLEGRGYTF.

The chain uses TRBV30 and TRBJ2-3; 7 nucleotides agree with TRBD1. CDR1 is GTSNPN, CDR2 SVGIG, per germline (reference sequence). The CDR3 loop spans 15 amino acids. The junction had 3 bases not matched to a gene; V was cut back by 0 bases and J by 0 bases. CDR3 DNA: TGTGCCTGGAGTGTGAACAGGGGTAGCACAGATACGCAGTATTTT. It yields the protein CAWSVNRGSTDTQYF.